This is a list of T cell receptor beta chains from one sample in a study of cytomegalovirus exposure and HLA in healthy donors. Assay used: immunoSEQ multiplex PCR; TCRdb lists only in-frame clones, some missing. The table shows some 90,000 clones, with 70% to 85% occurring only once. Specimen: PBMCs. These receptors originate from a man in his fifties or sixties in good health and CMV-seronegative. CDR3s include the opening cysteine and the closing phenylalanine or tryptophan. D genes are given only for firm matches. Not every row has a clone size; where given, it reads once, few, many or a size class.

-	TRBD1	TRBV11-2	16	TRBJ1-2	TGTGCCAGCAGCTTCGCCCCACAGGGGGCTAGGTATGGCTACACCTTC	CASSFAPQGARYGYTF
few	-	TRBV4-1	16	TRBJ1-1	TGCGCCAGCAGCCAAGTGGTGACGGGGGGGCGTCCTGAAGCTTTCTTT	CASSQVVTGGRPEAFF
-	TRBD1	TRBV10-3	12	TRBJ1-1	TGTGCCATCGGAACAGGGGAGACTGAAGCTTTCTTT	CAIGTGETEAFF
few	-	TRBV7-6	13	TRBJ2-1	TGTGCCAGCAGCCCGGTTTCGGGCAATGAGCAGTTCTTC	CASSPVSGNEQFF
-	-	TRBV28	16	TRBJ1-3	TGTGCCAGCAGTCCGCCCGGCGCCAGGGAAGGAAACACCATATATTTT	CASSPPGAREGNTIYF
few	-	TRBV30	15	TRBJ2-7	TGTGCCTGGAGTGTAGGGACGGACAGCTCCTACGAGCAGTACTTC	CAWSVGTDSSYEQYF
-	-	TRBV2	15	TRBJ1-5	TGTGCCAGCAAGGTGAGAGCGGGGTCAGTGGGGCCCCAGCATTTT	CASKVRAGSVGPQHF
few	TRBD1	TRBV6-6	15	TRBJ2-3	TGTGCCAGCAGTATCGGGGGACAGGGGAGAGATACGCAGTATTTT	CASSIGGQGRDTQYF
-	-	TRBV5-1	14	TRBJ1-1	TGCGCCAGCAGCTCGGATGGGCAGTTCACTGAAGCTTTCTTT	CASSSDGQFTEAFF
few	-	TRBV9	16	TRBJ2-3	TGTGCCAGCAGCGTGTCCGGGACTTCTAGCACAGATACGCAGTATTTT	CASSVSGTSSTDTQYF
-	-	TRBV5-6	13	TRBJ2-4	TGTGCCAGCAGCTTGTTGGGGGCGGGCATTCAGTACTTC	CASSLLGAGIQYF
few	-	TRBV7-9	13	TRBJ1-1	TGTGCCAGCAGCTTAGTTCAGAACACTGAAGCTTTCTTT	CASSLVQNTEAFF
-	-	TRBV5-1	14	TRBJ2-7	TGCGCCAGCAGCTCCCAGACAGGCTCCTACGAGCAGTACTTC	CASSSQTGSYEQYF
-	TRBD2	TRBV2	13	TRBJ2-7	TGTGCCACCATGGGGCTAGCGGGTTGGGAGCAGTACTTC	CATMGLAGWEQYF
-	TRBD1	TRBV2	12	TRBJ2-1	TGTGCCACAAGGGGGCGTTACAATGAGCAGTTCTTC	CATRGRYNEQFF
-	-	TRBV7-9	14	TRBJ1-4	TGTGCCAGCAGCGGTGCACAGCTGTGGGAAAAACTGTTTTTT	CASSGAQLWEKLFF
-	-	TRBV7-2	13	TRBJ2-7	TGTGCCAGCAGTCGAGGGTTAGCCTACGAGCAGTACTTC	CASSRGLAYEQYF
-	TRBD1	TRBV6-1	14	TRBJ1-2	TGTGCCAGCAGTGACGGGACAGGTCTCTATGGCTACACCTTC	CASSDGTGLYGYTF
-	-	TRBV4-3	15	TRBJ1-2	TGCGCCAGCAGCCAAAGTGTCCGGTCTAACTATGGCTACACCTTC	CASSQSVRSNYGYTF
-	TRBD1	TRBV4-2	17	TRBJ2-6	TGTGCCAGCAGCCAGGCAGGGGGCGCGTCTGGGGCCAACGTCCTGACTTTC	CASSQAGGASGANVLTF
once	-	TRBV5-1	12	TRBJ2-3	TGCGCCAGCAGCTTGGATCTGGAGGAGCAGTATTTT	CASSLDLEEQYF
-	-	TRBV9	13	TRBJ1-1	TGTGCCAGCAGCGTAGCAAAGAACACTGAAGCTTTCTTT	CASSVAKNTEAFF
once	TRBD1	TRBV10-3	17	TRBJ2-2	TGTGCCATCAGTGAGCCAGGACAGGGGAAGAACACCGGGGAGCTGTTTTTT	CAISEPGQGKNTGELFF
-	-	TRBV6-6	14	TRBJ1-1	TGTGCCAGCAGTCTGGACAGTTTGAACACTGAAGCTTTCTTT	CASSLDSLNTEAFF
-	TRBD1	TRBV5-1	15	TRBJ1-1	TGCGCCAGCAGCTGGGGGGACAGGACCGGCACTGAAGCTTTCTTT	CASSWGDRTGTEAFF
-	-	TRBV7-6	13	TRBJ1-6	TGTGCCAGCAGCTTAGACGGTATTTCACCCCTCCACTTT	CASSLDGISPLHF
-	TRBD1	TRBV7-2	14	TRBJ2-3	TGTGCCAGCAGCCCTAACAGGGGAGCAGATACGCAGTATTTT	CASSPNRGADTQYF
-	-	TRBV5-1	14	TRBJ2-7	TGCGCCAGCAGCTTCTTGGACTACCGCTACGAGCAGTACTTC	CASSFLDYRYEQYF
few	-	TRBV7-2	14	TRBJ2-3	TGTGCCAGCAGCCCCCGGGACTCCACAGATACGCAGTATTTT	CASSPRDSTDTQYF
-	-	TRBV19	13	TRBJ1-1	TGTGCCAGTAGTAGTGGACAGAACACTGAAGCTTTCTTT	CASSSGQNTEAFF
few	-	TRBV29-1	15	TRBJ2-5	TGCAGCGTGGGGGCAGGAGGAGTGAGGGGTGAGACCCAGTACTTC	CSVGAGGVRGETQYF
-	TRBD2	TRBV4-1	17	TRBJ2-7	TGCGCCAGCAGCCTGGGACTAGCGGCTCCCAGCTCCTACGAGCAGTACTTC	CASSLGLAAPSSYEQYF
-	TRBD2	TRBV6-1	15	TRBJ2-1	TGTGCCAGCAGTACCGGGACTAACAGCATCAATGAGCAGTTCTTC	CASSTGTNSINEQFF
-	-	TRBV9	17	TRBJ1-6	TGTGCCAGCAGCCGTGCAGGGGAAAGCTCCTATAATTCACCCCTCCACTTT	CASSRAGESSYNSPLHF
-	TRBD2	TRBV9	15	TRBJ2-5	TGTGCCAGCAGCACTTCTGGGACTAGCAGCGAGGCCCAGTACTTC	CASSTSGTSSEAQYF
-	-	TRBV5-4	13	TRBJ2-5	TGTGCCAGCAGCTGGAGGGGCGAAGAGACCCAGTACTTC	CASSWRGEETQYF
few	TRBD2	TRBV10-2	14	TRBJ2-3	TGCGCCAGCAGTCGGGGGGGGCAGCCAGATACGCAGTATTTT	CASSRGGQPDTQYF
few	-	TRBV19	13	TRBJ2-3	TGTGCCAGTAGGAGGGGGAGCACAGATACGCAGTATTTT	CASRRGSTDTQYF
-	-	TRBV4-1	16	TRBJ2-7	TGCGCCAGCAGCCAAAATTTCGCGACAGGAGCCTACGAGCAGTACTTC	CASSQNFATGAYEQYF
few	-	TRBV5-6	14	TRBJ2-6	TGTGCCAGTACAGGGCTGTCTGGGGCCAACGTCCTGACTTTC	CASTGLSGANVLTF
-	-	TRBV25-1	13	TRBJ1-1	TGTGCCAGCAGAATCGGGGGAAGCACTGAAGCTTTCTTT	CASRIGGSTEAFF
few	-	TRBV7-6	13	TRBJ1-2	TGTGCCAGCAGCTTAGACAGGTTTGATGGCTACACCTTC	CASSLDRFDGYTF